The TCR beta chain under discussion was sequenced for a study of T cells after yellow fever vaccination. TCRdb independently ran MiXCR on the 5' RACE reads; one entry per CDR3 protein. The profile covers about 99,000 distinct CDR3 sequences, with about 6% appearing a single time and over 40% taken by the ten largest. The source was CD8+ T cells sorted from PBMCs, collected 10 days after the yellow fever booster vaccination. The clonotype comes from a man aged 18 to 35 who received the YFV17D yellow fever vaccine.

For the CDR3, the DNA is TGTGCCAGCAGCGTACAGGGGAACACTGAAGCTTTCTTT. Protein sequence: CASSVQGNTEAFF. The chain uses TRBV9 and TRBJ1-1; possibly TRBD1 for D (5 bases). V dropped 1 base and J dropped 1 base, with 5 bases sitting between them. The length of the CDR3 is 13 residues. The germline V gene has CDR1 SGDLS and CDR2 YYNGEE.